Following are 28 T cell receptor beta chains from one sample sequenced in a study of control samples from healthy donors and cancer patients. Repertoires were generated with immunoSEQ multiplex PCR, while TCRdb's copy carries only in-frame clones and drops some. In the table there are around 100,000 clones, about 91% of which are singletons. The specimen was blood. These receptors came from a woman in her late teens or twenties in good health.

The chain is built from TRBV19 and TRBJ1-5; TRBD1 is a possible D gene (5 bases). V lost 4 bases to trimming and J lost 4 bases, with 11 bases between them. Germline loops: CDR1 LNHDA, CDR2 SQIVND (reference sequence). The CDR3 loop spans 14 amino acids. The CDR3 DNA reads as TGTGCCAGTAGTAGGGGGAGGGAAAATCAGCCCCAGCATTTT. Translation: CASSRGRENQPQHF.

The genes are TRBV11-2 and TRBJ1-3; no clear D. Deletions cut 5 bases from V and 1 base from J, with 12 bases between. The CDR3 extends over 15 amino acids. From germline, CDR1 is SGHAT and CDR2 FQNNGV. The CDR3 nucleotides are TGTGCCAGCAGCCGGACCATTGCTTCTGGAAACACCATATATTTT. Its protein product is CASSRTIASGNTIYF.

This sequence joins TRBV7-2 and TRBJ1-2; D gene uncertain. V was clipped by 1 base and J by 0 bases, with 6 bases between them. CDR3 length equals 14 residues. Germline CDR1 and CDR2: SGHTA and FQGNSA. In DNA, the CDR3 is TGTGCCAGCAGCTTAGACAAGCCTAACTATGGCTACACCTTC. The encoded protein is CASSLDKPNYGYTF. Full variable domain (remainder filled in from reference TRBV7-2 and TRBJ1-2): GAGVSQSPSNKVTEKGKDVELRCDPISGHTALYWYRQSLGQGLEFLIYFQGNSAPDKSGLPSDRFSAERTGGSVSTLTIQRTQQEDSAVYLCASSLDKPNYGYTFGSGTRLTVV.

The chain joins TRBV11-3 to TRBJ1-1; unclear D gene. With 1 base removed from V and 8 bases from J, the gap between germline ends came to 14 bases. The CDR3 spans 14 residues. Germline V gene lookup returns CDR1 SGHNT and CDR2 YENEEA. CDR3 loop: CASSLVAGGSEAFF. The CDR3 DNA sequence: TGTGCCAGCAGCTTAGTGGCGGGCGGATCCGAAGCTTTCTTT.

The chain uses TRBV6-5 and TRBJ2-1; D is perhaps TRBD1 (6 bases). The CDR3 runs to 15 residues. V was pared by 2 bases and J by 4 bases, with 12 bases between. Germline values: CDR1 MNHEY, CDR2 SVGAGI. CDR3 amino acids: CASSYGQGRYNEQFF. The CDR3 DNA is TGTGCCAGCAGTTACGGCCAGGGGCGTTACAATGAGCAGTTCTTC.

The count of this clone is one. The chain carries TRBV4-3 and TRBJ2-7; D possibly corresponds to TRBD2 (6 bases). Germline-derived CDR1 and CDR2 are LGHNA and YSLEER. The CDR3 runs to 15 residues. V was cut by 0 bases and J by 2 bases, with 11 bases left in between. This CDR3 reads CASSQDKAGPYEQYF. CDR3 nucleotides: TGCGCCAGCAGCCAAGATAAAGCGGGCCCCTACGAGCAGTACTTC.

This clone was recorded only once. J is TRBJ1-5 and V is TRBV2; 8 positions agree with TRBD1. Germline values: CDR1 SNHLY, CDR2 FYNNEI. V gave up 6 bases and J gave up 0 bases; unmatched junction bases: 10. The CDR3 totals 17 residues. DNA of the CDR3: TGTGCCAGCAGAATCGACAGGGGACCCTATAGCAATCAGCCCCAGCATTTT. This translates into CASRIDRGPYSNQPQHF.

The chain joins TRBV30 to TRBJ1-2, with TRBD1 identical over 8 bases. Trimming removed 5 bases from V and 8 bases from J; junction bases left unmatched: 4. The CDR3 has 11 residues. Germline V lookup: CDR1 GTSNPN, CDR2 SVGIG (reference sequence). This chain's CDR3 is CAWGQGGGYTF. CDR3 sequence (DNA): TGTGCCTGGGGACAGGGAGGCGGCTACACCTTC.

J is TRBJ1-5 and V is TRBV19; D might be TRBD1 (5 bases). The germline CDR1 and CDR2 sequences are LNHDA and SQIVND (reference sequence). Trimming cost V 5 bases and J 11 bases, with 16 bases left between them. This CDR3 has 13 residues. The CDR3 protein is CASSPTGGTSQHF. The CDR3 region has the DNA TGTGCCAGTAGTCCCACGGGCGGGACCTCCCAGCATTTT.

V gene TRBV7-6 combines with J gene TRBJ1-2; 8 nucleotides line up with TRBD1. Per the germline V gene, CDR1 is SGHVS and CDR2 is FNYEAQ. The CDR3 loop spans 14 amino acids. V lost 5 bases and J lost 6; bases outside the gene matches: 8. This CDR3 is CASSPSRGQDGYTF. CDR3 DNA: TGTGCCAGCAGCCCCTCTAGGGGACAGGATGGCTACACCTTC.

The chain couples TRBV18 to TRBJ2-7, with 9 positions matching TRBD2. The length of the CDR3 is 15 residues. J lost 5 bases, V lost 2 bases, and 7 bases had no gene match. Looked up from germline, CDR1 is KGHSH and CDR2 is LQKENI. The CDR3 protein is CASSPGLAGSDEQYF. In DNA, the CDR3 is TGTGCCAGCTCACCAGGGCTAGCGGGATCAGACGAGCAGTACTTC.

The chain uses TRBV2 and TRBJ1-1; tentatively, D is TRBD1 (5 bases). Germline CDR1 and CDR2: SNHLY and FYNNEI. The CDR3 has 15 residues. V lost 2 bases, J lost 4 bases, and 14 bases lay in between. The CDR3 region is CASSENTARATEAFF. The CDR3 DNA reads TGTGCCAGCAGTGAAAATACGGCCAGGGCCACTGAAGCTTTCTTT.

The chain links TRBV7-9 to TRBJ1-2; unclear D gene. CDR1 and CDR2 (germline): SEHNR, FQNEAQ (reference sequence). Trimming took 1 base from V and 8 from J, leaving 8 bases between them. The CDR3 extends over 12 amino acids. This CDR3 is CASSLGVGGYTF. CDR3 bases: TGTGCCAGCAGCTTAGGGGTGGGAGGCTACACCTTC.

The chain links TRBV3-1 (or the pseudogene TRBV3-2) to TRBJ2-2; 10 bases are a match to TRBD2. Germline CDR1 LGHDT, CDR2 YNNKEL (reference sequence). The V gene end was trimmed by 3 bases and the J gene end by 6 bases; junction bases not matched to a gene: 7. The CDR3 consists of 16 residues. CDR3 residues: CASSQGLAGVAGELFF. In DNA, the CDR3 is TGTGCCAGCAGCCAGGGTCTAGCGGGAGTGGCCGGGGAGCTGTTTTTT.

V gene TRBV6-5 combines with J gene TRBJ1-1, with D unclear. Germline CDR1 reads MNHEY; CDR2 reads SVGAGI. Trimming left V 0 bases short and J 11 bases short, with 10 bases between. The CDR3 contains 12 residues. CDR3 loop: CASSYSGQLAFF. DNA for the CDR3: TGTGCCAGCAGTTACTCTGGGCAGTTGGCTTTCTTT.

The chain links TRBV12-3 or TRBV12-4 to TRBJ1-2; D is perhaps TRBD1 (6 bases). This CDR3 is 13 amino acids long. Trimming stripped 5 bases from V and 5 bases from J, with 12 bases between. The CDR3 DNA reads TGTGCCAGCAGTCGAACAACAGGGTATGGCTACACCTTC. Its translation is CASSRTTGYGYTF.

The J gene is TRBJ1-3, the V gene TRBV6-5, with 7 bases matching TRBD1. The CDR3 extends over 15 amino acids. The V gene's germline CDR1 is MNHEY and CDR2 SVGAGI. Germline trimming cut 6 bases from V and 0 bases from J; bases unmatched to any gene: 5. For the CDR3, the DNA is TGTGCCAGCAGCCGCGGACAGGCCTCTGGAAACACCATATATTTT. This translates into CASSRGQASGNTIYF.

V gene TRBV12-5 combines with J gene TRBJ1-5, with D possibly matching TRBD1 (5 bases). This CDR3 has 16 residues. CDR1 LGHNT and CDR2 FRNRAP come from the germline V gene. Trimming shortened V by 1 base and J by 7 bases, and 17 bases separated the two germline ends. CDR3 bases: TGTGCTAGTGGTTTGGAAGGGGAGGGAGGGCGGCAGCCCCAGCATTTT. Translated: CASGLEGEGGRQPQHF.

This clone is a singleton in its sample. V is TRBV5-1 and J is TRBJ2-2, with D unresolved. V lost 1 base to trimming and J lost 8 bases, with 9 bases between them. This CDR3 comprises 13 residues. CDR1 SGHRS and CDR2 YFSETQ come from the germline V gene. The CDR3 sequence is CASSLRVEGELFF. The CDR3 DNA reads TGCGCCAGCAGCTTGAGGGTGGAGGGGGAGCTGTTTTTT.

DNA for the CDR3: TGTGCCAGCAGCTCCCCGAGCGGGGGGGCGGGAGCATCCGAGCAGTACTTC. Its protein is CASSSPSGGAGASEQYF. V is TRBV11-2 and J is TRBJ2-7; 10 bases line up with TRBD2. Trimming cost V 4 bases and J 6 bases; bases outside gene matches: 15. The CDR3 has 17 residues. Germline V gives CDR1 SGHAT, CDR2 FQNNGV.

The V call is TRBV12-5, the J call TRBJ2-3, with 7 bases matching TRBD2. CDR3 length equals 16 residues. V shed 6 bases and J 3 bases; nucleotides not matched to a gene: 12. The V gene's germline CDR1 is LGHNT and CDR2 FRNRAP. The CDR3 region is CASGTSGEGQTDTQYF. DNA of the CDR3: TGTGCTAGTGGAACTTCGGGGGAGGGCCAAACAGATACGCAGTATTTT.

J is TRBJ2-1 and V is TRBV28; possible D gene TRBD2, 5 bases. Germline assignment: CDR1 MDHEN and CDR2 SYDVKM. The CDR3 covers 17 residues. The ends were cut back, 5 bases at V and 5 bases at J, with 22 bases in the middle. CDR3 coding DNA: TGTGCCAGCAGTCGTTACCGGGCGAAACGGGAACACAATGAGCAGTTCTTC. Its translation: CASSRYRAKREHNEQFF.

The CDR3 region is CASSLAGWQETQYF. DNA for the CDR3: TGTGCCAGCAGTTTGGCAGGTTGGCAAGAGACCCAGTACTTC. The chain combines TRBV28 with TRBJ2-5; D remains ambiguous. This CDR3 comprises 14 residues. The V end lost 3 bases, the J end lost 2 bases, and 10 bases lay between the germline ends. Germline CDR1 MDHEN, CDR2 SYDVKM.

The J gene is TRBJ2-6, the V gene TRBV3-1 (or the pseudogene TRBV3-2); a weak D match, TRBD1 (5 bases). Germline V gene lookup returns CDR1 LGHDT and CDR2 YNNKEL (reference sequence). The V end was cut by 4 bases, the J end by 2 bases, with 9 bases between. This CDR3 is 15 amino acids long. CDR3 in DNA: TGTGCCAGCAGCCTCCAGGGTGCTGGGGCCAACGTCCTGACTTTC. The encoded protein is CASSLQGAGANVLTF.

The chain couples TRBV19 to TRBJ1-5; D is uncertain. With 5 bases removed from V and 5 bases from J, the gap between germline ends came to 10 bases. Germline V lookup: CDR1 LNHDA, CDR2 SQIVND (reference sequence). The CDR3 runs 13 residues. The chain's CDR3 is CASSRGNDQPQHF. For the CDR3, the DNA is TGTGCCAGTAGTCGAGGGAACGATCAGCCCCAGCATTTT.

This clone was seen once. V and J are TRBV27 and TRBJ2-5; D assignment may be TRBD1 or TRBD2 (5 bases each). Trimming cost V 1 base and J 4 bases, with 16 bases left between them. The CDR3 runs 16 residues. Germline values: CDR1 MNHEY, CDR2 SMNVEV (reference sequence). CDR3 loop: CASSLYPTPGTETQYF. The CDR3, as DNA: TGTGCCAGCAGTTTATACCCTACGCCCGGGACAGAGACCCAGTACTTC.

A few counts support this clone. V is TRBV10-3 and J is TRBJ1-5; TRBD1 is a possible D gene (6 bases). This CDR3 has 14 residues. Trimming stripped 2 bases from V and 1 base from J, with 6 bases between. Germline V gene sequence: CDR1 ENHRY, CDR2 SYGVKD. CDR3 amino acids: CAISETGSNQPQHF. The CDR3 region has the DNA TGTGCCATCAGTGAGACAGGGAGCAATCAGCCCCAGCATTTT.

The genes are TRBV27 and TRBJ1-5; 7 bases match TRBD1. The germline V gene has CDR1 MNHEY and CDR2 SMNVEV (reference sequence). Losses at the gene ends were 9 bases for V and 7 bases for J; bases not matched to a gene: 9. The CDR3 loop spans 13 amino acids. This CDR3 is CASWLYRGQPQHF. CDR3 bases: TGTGCCAGTTGGCTTTACAGGGGACAGCCCCAGCATTTT.